This T cell receptor beta chain appears in the sequencing data of a study of PD-L1 blockade in urothelial cancer. Germline V gene sequence: CDR1 GTSNPN, CDR2 SVGIG (reference sequence). The CDR3 loop spans 17 amino acids. V dropped 2 bases and J dropped 1; count of bases not matched to a gene: 7. Using immunoSEQ multiplex PCR, the repertoire was profiled, and TCRdb retains in-frame clones only, with some absent. The table includes approximately 40,000 clones, about 88% detected once. Described time point: peripheral blood 6 weeks after treatment start. The material sequenced was PBMCs, taken around atezolizumab (anti-PD-L1) treatment. This receptor was identified in a man in his 60s with urothelial cancer. The gene calls are TRBV30 and TRBJ1-5, with 11 bases fitting TRBD1. The CDR3 sequence is CAWSPGTGGLSNQPQHF. CDR3 bases: TGTGCCTGGAGTCCCGGGACAGGGGGACTAAGCAATCAGCCCCAGCATTTT.